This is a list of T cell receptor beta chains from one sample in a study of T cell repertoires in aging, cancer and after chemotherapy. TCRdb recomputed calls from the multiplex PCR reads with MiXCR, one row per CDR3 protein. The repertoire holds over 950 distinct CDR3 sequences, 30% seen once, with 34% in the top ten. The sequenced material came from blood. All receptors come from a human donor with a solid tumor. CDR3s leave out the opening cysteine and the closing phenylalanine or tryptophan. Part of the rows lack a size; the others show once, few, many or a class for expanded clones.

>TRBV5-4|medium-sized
ASSQPGRGEQY
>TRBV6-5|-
ASSSRDKTQTQY
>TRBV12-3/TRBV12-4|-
ASSLRELAGGDLNRAQETQY
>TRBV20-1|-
SADNTGTSGSSYNEQF
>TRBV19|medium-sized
ASSIRTGGPSYEQY
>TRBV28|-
ASSLSAGTGVEQY
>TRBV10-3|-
AIGDRTARMDEQF
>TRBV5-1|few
ASSFRTGVPTDTQY
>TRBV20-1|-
SASQGGGTYEQY
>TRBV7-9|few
ASSTNRGPGYGYT
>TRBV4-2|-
ASSQDEGNTDTQY
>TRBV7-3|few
ASSALSGHRNEQF
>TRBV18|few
ASSRPRTSGGAPDTQY
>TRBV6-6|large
ASRHSANFYEQY
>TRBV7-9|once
ASSLGTSGEQY
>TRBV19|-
ASSRGTGRSSGYT
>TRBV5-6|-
ASGGASGRVTYNEQF
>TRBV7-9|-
ASSIAGGTQTQY
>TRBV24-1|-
ATSTSGSVGELF
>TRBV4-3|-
ASSQDQGGDRDRGHRYEY
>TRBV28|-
ASRPPPLATQF
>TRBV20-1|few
SASRRNVGGNPYEQY